One and the same sample provided the 27 T cell receptor beta chains below, sequenced in a study of graft-versus-host responses after intestinal transplantation. Their antigens are not known. Only in-frame clones appear in the TCRdb table, and some are missing; sequencing was by immunoSEQ multiplex PCR. The sample has approximately 88,000 clones; roughly nine tenths are singletons. Sequences were derived from unstimulated CD4+ T cells sorted from spleen or lymph node cells, sampled before intestinal transplant. Source of these receptors: a human donor who received an intestinal transplant.

The chain employs TRBV6-5 and TRBJ2-7, with D possibly TRBD2 on 5 matching bases. Germline assignment: CDR1 MNHEY and CDR2 SVGAGI. The CDR3 contains 14 residues. Trimming took 2 bases from V and 1 from J, leaving 9 bases between them. The DNA of the CDR3 is TGTGCCAGCAGTTACAAGGAGCGGTCCTACGAGCAGTACTTC. This encodes CASSYKERSYEQYF.

This clone turned up a few times. The chain combines TRBV6-5 with TRBJ2-7; the match to TRBD1 covers 8 bases. The CDR3 has 13 residues. Per germline, CDR1 MNHEY and CDR2 SVGAGI. The V gene end was trimmed by 10 bases and the J gene end by 2 bases; junction bases not matched to a gene: 7. CDR3 protein: CATLGTGTYEQYF. The CDR3 nucleotides read TGTGCCACCCTTGGGACAGGAACCTACGAGCAGTACTTC.

The gene calls are TRBV10-2 and TRBJ2-1; 10 bases are shared with TRBD2. V dropped 5 bases and J dropped 9; count of bases not matched to a gene: 7. CDR3 length equals 14 residues. Per germline, CDR1 WSHSY and CDR2 SAAADI. The CDR3 DNA follows: TGCGCCAGCAGTTGGCTAGCGGGGGTTGGTGAGCAGTTCTTC. This gives the protein CASSWLAGVGEQFF.

The chain combines TRBV12-5 with TRBJ2-1, with TRBD2 identical over 9 bases. Germline-derived CDR1 and CDR2 are LGHNT and FRNRAP. There are 15 residues in the CDR3. V lost 0 bases, J lost 10 bases, and 7 bases stayed unmatched. CDR3: CASGLVVAGGREQFF. The CDR3 DNA reads as TGTGCTAGTGGTTTGGTAGTGGCGGGGGGGAGAGAGCAGTTCTTC.

The J gene is TRBJ2-5, the V gene TRBV25-1, with D maybe TRBD1 (6 bases). In germline, CDR1 is MGHDK, CDR2 SYGVNS. Trimming removed 2 bases from V and 5 bases from J, with 15 bases in between. This CDR3 contains 15 residues. CDR3 sequence reads: CASSENRDDPETQYF. Written as DNA, the CDR3 is TGTGCCAGCAGTGAAAACAGGGACGACCCTGAGACCCAGTACTTC.

The chain links TRBV2 to TRBJ1-3; 7 bases map to TRBD1. After removal of 7 bases from V and 0 bases from J, the junction contained 12 bases not matched to a gene. The CDR3 covers 17 residues. Germline CDR1 is SNHLY and CDR2 is FYNNEI. CDR3 sequence reads: CASKRQGPYYSGNTIYF. The DNA of the CDR3 is TGTGCCAGCAAACGACAGGGCCCCTATTACTCTGGAAACACCATATATTTT.

The chain carries TRBV5-1 and TRBJ1-5; D call uncertain. The length of the CDR3 is 13 residues. Germline V lookup: CDR1 SGHRS, CDR2 YFSETQ. V was cut by 1 base and J by 2 bases, with 4 bases left in between. CDR3 sequence reads: CASSLQGNQPQHF. The DNA for the CDR3 is TGCGCCAGCAGCTTGCAGGGCAATCAGCCCCAGCATTTT.

V is TRBV5-1 and J is TRBJ2-3, with D possibly matching TRBD2 (7 bases). V lost 4 bases and J lost 3, with 18 bases in between. This CDR3 has 16 amino acids. Germline V lookup: CDR1 SGHRS, CDR2 YFSETQ. CDR3 nucleotide sequence: TGCGCCAGCAGCCTCGGGGGAGGGGGGACTACAGATACGCAGTATTTT. It is translated as CASSLGGGGTTDTQYF.

This clone was seen just once. The chain carries TRBV5-1 and TRBJ2-1, with TRBD1 matching over 12 bases. From germline, CDR1 is SGHRS and CDR2 YFSETQ. V dropped 5 bases and J dropped 8; count of bases not matched to a gene: 2. This CDR3 is built from 13 residues. The CDR3 nucleotides are TGCGCCAGCAGGGGACAGGGGGCTTATGAGCAGTTCTTC. It translates to CASRGQGAYEQFF. Based on the CDR3 plus reference TRBV5-1 and TRBJ2-1, the full variable domain is KAGVTQTPRYLIKTRGQQVTLSCSPISGHRSVSWYQQTPGQGLQFLFEYFSETQRNKGNFPGRFSGRQFSNSRSEMNVSTLELGDSALYLCASRGQGAYEQFFGPGTRLTVL.

V is TRBV5-1 and J is TRBJ2-5; 8 bases agree with TRBD2. After removal of 2 bases from V and 1 base from J, the junction contained 1 base not matched to a gene. CDR3 length: 14 amino acids. Germline CDR1 and CDR2: SGHRS and YFSETQ. CDR3 in amino acids: CASSLGLAQETQYF. The CDR3 DNA follows: TGCGCCAGCAGCTTAGGACTAGCCCAAGAGACCCAGTACTTC.

This clone was seen a handful of times. The J gene is TRBJ1-2, the V gene TRBV27; D unresolved. The V end lost 6 bases, the J end lost 4 bases, and 18 bases lay between the germline ends. Per the germline V gene, CDR1 is MNHEY and CDR2 is SMNVEV (reference sequence). The length of the CDR3 is 15 residues. The CDR3 DNA reads as TGTGCCAGCAGCCCCCCGGGCCTAGGAGGCTATGGCTACACCTTC. Translated, it gives CASSPPGLGGYGYTF.

The chain uses TRBV5-1 and TRBJ2-1, with a weak D call TRBD1 (6 bases). V lost 0 bases and J lost 3, with 7 bases in between. The germline CDR1 and CDR2 sequences are SGHRS and YFSETQ. There are 14 residues in the CDR3. DNA for the CDR3: TGCGCCAGCAGCTTGGCGGACAGCTACAATGAGCAGTTCTTC. Translation gives CASSLADSYNEQFF.

The V gene is TRBV19, the J gene TRBJ2-7, with a possible D match to TRBD1 (6 bases). In germline, CDR1 is LNHDA, CDR2 SQIVND (reference sequence). CDR3 length: 15 residues. V dropped 7 bases and J dropped 2 bases, with 18 bases sitting between them. DNA of the CDR3: TGTGCCAGTACCCCGCGAGGGGGTCGAGCCTACGAGCAGTACTTC. Translating gives CASTPRGGRAYEQYF.

V usage is TRBV6-1 and J usage is TRBJ1-1, with TRBD1 matching 7 bases. The CDR3 contains 13 residues. The V segment lost 5 bases and the J segment 1 base; nucleotides outside the gene matches: 1. Germline V lookup: CDR1 MNHNS, CDR2 SASEGT. The CDR3 here is CASSRQGNTEAFF. CDR3 bases: TGTGCCAGCAGTCGACAGGGGAACACTGAAGCTTTCTTT.

The chain has TRBV2 and TRBJ1-6; 8 nucleotides line up with TRBD1. In germline, CDR1 is SNHLY, CDR2 FYNNEI. V trimming: 6 bases; J trimming: 6 bases; junction bases outside the gene matches: 7. The CDR3 has 15 residues. The CDR3 DNA reads as TGTGCCAGCAGGTTAACCACAGGGGGTAATTCACCCCTCCACTTT. Protein: CASRLTTGGNSPLHF. Drawing the rest from reference TRBV2 and TRBJ1-6, the complete variable domain is EPEVTQTPSHQVTQMGQEVILRCVPISNHLYFYWYRQILGQKVEFLVSFYNNEISEKSEIFDDQFSVERPDGSNFTLKIRSTKLEDSAMYFCASRLTTGGNSPLHFGNGTRLTVT.

The genes are TRBV7-9 and TRBJ2-6; D ambiguous. The ends were cut back, 1 base at V and 0 bases at J, with 4 bases in the middle. The CDR3 loop spans 15 amino acids. Looked up from germline, CDR1 is SEHNR and CDR2 is FQNEAQ (reference sequence). The DNA of the CDR3 is TGTGCCAGCAGCTTAGACTCCTCTGGGGCCAACGTCCTGACTTTC. Its translation: CASSLDSSGANVLTF.

This clone was recorded once. This chain joins TRBV6-6 and TRBJ2-7, with unresolved D. V was trimmed by 2 bases and J by 2 bases, leaving 7 bases between them. The CDR3 totals 13 residues. CDR1 and CDR2 (germline): MNHNY, SVGAGI (reference sequence). The CDR3 coding sequence is TGTGCCAGCAGTTACCTAGGTACCTACGAGCAGTACTTC. It codes for CASSYLGTYEQYF.

The rearrangement uses TRBV10-3 and TRBJ1-2; 7 bases are shared with TRBD1. CDR1 is ENHRY and CDR2 is SYGVKD in the germline V gene. The CDR3 is made up of 14 amino acids. J gave up 7 bases and V 11 bases, and 16 bases lay outside the gene matches. CDR3: CAAAAQGRSAGYTF. The CDR3 region has the DNA TGTGCCGCCGCCGCACAGGGGCGTTCTGCTGGCTACACCTTC.

A few counts support this clone. The chain employs TRBV20-1 and TRBJ1-4; tentatively, D is TRBD1 (5 bases). This CDR3 is 11 amino acids long. The V end lost 0 bases, the J end lost 15 bases, and 11 bases lay between the germline ends. CDR1 is DFQATT and CDR2 is SNEGSKA in the germline V gene (reference sequence). Written as DNA, the CDR3 is TGCAGTGCTAGAGAGGGGGGATCAGTGTTTTTT. Translated: CSAREGGSVFF.

The chain recombines TRBV6-6 with TRBJ2-5; 7 bases map to TRBD2. Germline lookup yields CDR1 MNHNY and CDR2 SVGAGI (reference sequence). After removal of 0 bases from V and 2 bases from J, the junction contained 3 bases not matched to a gene. The CDR3 spans 15 residues. The CDR3 DNA reads as TGTGCCAGCAGTTACTCGGCTAGCGGACAAGAGACCCAGTACTTC. It codes for CASSYSASGQETQYF.

The CDR3: CASSLRGTEAFF. In nucleotides, the CDR3 is TGTGCCAGCAGCTTAAGGGGGACTGAAGCTTTCTTT. The rearrangement uses TRBV11-2 and TRBJ1-1, with a tentative D call TRBD1 (6 bases). Germline values: CDR1 SGHAT, CDR2 FQNNGV. This CDR3 is 12 amino acids long. The V and J ends lost 2 bases and 5 bases respectively, with 6 bases between them.

V and J are TRBV2 and TRBJ2-6, with 8 positions matching TRBD1. Germline values: CDR1 SNHLY, CDR2 FYNNEI. V was clipped by 5 bases and J by 1 base; unmatched bases: 1. The CDR3 is 15 residues long. Written as DNA, the CDR3 is TGTGCCAGCAGTCGACAGGGGTCTGGGGCCAACGTCCTGACTTTC. Its protein is CASSRQGSGANVLTF.

The V gene is TRBV7-2, the J gene TRBJ2-7, with TRBD1 as a possible D gene (5 bases). V lost 5 bases, J lost 2 bases, and 13 bases lay in between. Germline lookup yields CDR1 SGHTA and CDR2 FQGNSA. CDR3 length: 14 amino acids. The chain's CDR3 is CASSRTLEAYEQYF. The DNA of the CDR3 is TGTGCCAGCAGCAGGACATTGGAAGCCTACGAGCAGTACTTC.

The CDR3: CASSQHGQGGNTEAFF. In DNA, the CDR3 is TGTGCCAGCAGCCAACACGGACAGGGAGGGAACACTGAAGCTTTCTTT. This sequence joins TRBV7-3 and TRBJ1-1, with 8 bases that match TRBD1. Per germline, CDR1 SGHTA and CDR2 FQGTGA. The CDR3 covers 16 residues. The ends lost 5 bases at V and 1 base at J; junction bases unmatched: 9.

The chain employs TRBV6-5 and TRBJ1-6; 8 positions agree with TRBD1. This CDR3 is 15 amino acids long. Trimming cost V 2 bases and J 9 bases; bases outside gene matches: 6. Germline CDR1 reads MNHEY; CDR2 reads SVGAGI. The CDR3: CASSYGQGVSSPLHF. The DNA for the CDR3 is TGTGCCAGCAGTTACGGACAGGGTGTCAGTTCACCCCTCCACTTT.

Only one count was recorded for this clone. The rearrangement joins TRBV6-1 to TRBJ1-6; D call uncertain. Trimming cost V 2 bases and J 7 bases, with 9 bases left between them. The CDR3 has 14 residues. Germline-derived CDR1 and CDR2 are MNHNS and SASEGT. CDR3: CASSEWGGNSPLHF. The CDR3 nucleotides read TGTGCCAGCAGTGAATGGGGAGGGAATTCACCCCTCCACTTT.

The gene calls are TRBV9 and TRBJ2-5; 7 positions agree with TRBD1. The CDR3 totals 14 residues. The germline V gene encodes CDR1 SGDLS and CDR2 YYNGEE. The V gene end was trimmed by 2 bases and the J gene end by 2 bases; junction bases not matched to a gene: 3. The CDR3 sequence is CASSVRDRQETQYF. As DNA, the CDR3 is TGTGCCAGCAGCGTCAGGGACAGACAAGAGACCCAGTACTTC.